This is a list of T cell receptor beta chains from one sample in a study of blood T cell repertoires in COVID-19. The data were produced by immunoSEQ multiplex PCR, yet TCRdb's version contains in-frame clones alone and is incomplete. This table holds 300,000 to 500,000 clones, around 87% found once. The sequencing sample was made of PBMCs or T cells enriched from blood (not recorded which). These TCRs come from a woman in her twenties or thirties with acute COVID-19. The CDR3 runs from the conserved cysteine through the conserved F or W. A D gene is named only where the DNA matches it firmly. Rows give clone size only sometimes, using once, few, many, or a class for an expanded clone.

size	V	D	J	CDR3	DNA
.	TRBV6-1	TRBD1	TRBJ1-2	CASSGLGQSLDYGYTF	TGTGCCAGCAGTGGACTGGGACAGAGCCTCGACTATGGCTACACCTTC
.	TRBV12-5	TRBD1	TRBJ2-1	CASGLAPGQGLYNEQFF	TGTGCTAGTGGTTTGGCGCCGGGACAGGGGTTGTACAATGAGCAGTTCTTC
few	TRBV2	.	TRBJ2-7	CASTEQGNEQYF	TGTGCCAGCACTGAGCAGGGCAACGAGCAGTACTTC
.	TRBV7-9	TRBD1	TRBJ2-1	CASRVGQGSSSSYNEQFF	TGTGCCAGCAGAGTTGGACAGGGGTCCTCAAGCTCCTACAATGAGCAGTTCTTC
.	TRBV7-3	TRBD1	TRBJ1-2	CASSPTGQGDHGYTF	TGTGCCAGCAGCCCAACGGGACAGGGTGACCATGGCTACACCTTC
.	TRBV9	.	TRBJ2-7	CASSVGLGDEQYF	TGTGCCAGCAGCGTAGGGCTCGGGGACGAGCAGTACTTC
.	TRBV10-2	TRBD1	TRBJ1-2	CASSEDLNGTGGRYGYTF	TGCGCCAGCAGTGAAGATCTTAATGGGACAGGGGGTCGGTATGGCTACACCTTC
.	TRBV7-3	TRBD1	TRBJ1-4	CASSRTGGAGEKLFF	TGTGCCAGCAGCCGTACAGGGGGCGCAGGTGAAAAACTGTTTTTT
.	TRBV5-1	.	TRBJ1-1	CASRRTPVLIAEAFF	TGCGCCAGCAGGAGAACCCCCGTTTTAATCGCTGAAGCTTTCTTT
.	TRBV7-8	TRBD2	TRBJ2-3	CASSLARTSGGVDTQYF	TGTGCCAGCAGCTTAGCCAGGACTAGCGGGGGGGTAGATACGCAGTATTTT
once	TRBV19	.	TRBJ1-5	CASTRGIRRNQPQHF	TGTGCCAGTACAAGGGGGATCCGGAGGAATCAGCCCCAGCATTTT
.	TRBV7-9	.	TRBJ1-3	CASSSTGLSGNTIYF	TGTGCCAGCAGCTCAACGGGTCTCTCTGGAAACACCATATATTTT
.	TRBV5-6	.	TRBJ1-2	CASSPAPRLYGYTF	TGTGCCAGCAGCCCGGCCCCCAGACTCTATGGCTACACCTTC
few	TRBV7-2	.	TRBJ1-2	CASSGDSYGYTF	TGTGCCAGCAGCGGAGACAGCTATGGCTACACCTTC
.	TRBV19	TRBD1	TRBJ2-7	CASSIQGQGASYEQYF	TGTGCCAGTAGTATTCAGGGACAGGGGGCCTCCTACGAGCAGTACTTC
.	TRBV6-5	.	TRBJ1-1	CASSYSGTTNTEAFF	TGTGCCAGCAGTTACTCCGGGACAACGAACACTGAAGCTTTCTTT
.	TRBV2	.	TRBJ1-5	CASSEGGVSNQPQHF	TGTGCCAGCAGTGAGGGGGGGGTTAGCAATCAGCCCCAGCATTTT
.	TRBV29-1	.	TRBJ2-7	CSVEDPDRDEYEQYF	TGCAGCGTTGAAGACCCCGACCGGGATGAATACGAGCAGTACTTC
.	TRBV19	.	TRBJ2-5	CASSTLGQQETQYF	TGTGCCAGTAGTACCCTTGGACAGCAAGAGACCCAGTACTTC
.	TRBV4-1	.	TRBJ1-1	CASSHPQATESEAFF	TGCGCCAGCAGCCACCCCCAAGCCACAGAGAGTGAAGCTTTCTTT
.	TRBV10-3	.	TRBJ2-7	CATSPGLVTYEQYF	TGTGCCACTAGTCCGGGTCTAGTAACCTACGAGCAGTACTTC
.	TRBV9	TRBD1	TRBJ1-1	CASSSGGQGGTEAFF	TGTGCCAGCAGCTCCGGGGGACAGGGCGGCACTGAAGCTTTCTTT
.	TRBV6-5	TRBD1	TRBJ1-5	CASSPGGQLKPQHF	TGTGCCAGCAGTCCAGGGGGACAGCTAAAGCCCCAGCATTTT
.	TRBV29-1	.	TRBJ1-2	CSVEDHQNYGYTF	TGCAGCGTTGAAGATCATCAGAACTATGGCTACACCTTC
.	TRBV11-2	TRBD1	TRBJ2-2	CASTARGQGVPGELFF	TGTGCCAGCACCGCCAGAGGACAGGGTGTTCCCGGGGAGCTGTTTTTT
.	TRBV5-1	.	TRBJ2-2	CASSPTGTGNTGELFF	TGCGCCAGCAGCCCTACCGGGACTGGTAACACCGGGGAGCTGTTTTTT
.	TRBV5-8	.	TRBJ1-2	CASSLVPGVNYGYTF	TGTGCCAGCAGCTTGGTCCCCGGAGTTAACTATGGCTACACCTTC
.	TRBV5-1	TRBD1	TRBJ1-1	CASSLGPGQVIPAVERAFF	TGCGCCAGCAGCTTGGGTCCGGGACAGGTTATTCCGGCCGTTGAACGAGCTTTCTTT
once	TRBV7-6	.	TRBJ2-3	CASSRGTGQSTDTQYF	TGTGCCAGCAGTCGGGGGACGGGGCAAAGCACAGATACGCAGTATTTT
.	TRBV4-1	TRBD1	TRBJ2-7	CASSQEIVGQGVYEQYF	TGCGCCAGCAGCCAAGAAATAGTGGGACAGGGAGTCTACGAGCAGTACTTC
.	TRBV2	.	TRBJ1-4	CASGGRSNEKLFF	TGTGCCAGCGGTGGCAGATCTAATGAAAAACTGTTTTTT
.	TRBV3-1/TRBV3-2	.	TRBJ2-7	CASSPTGSEQYF	TGTGCCAGCAGCCCGACAGGCTCCGAGCAGTACTTC
few	TRBV18	.	TRBJ1-2	CASSQDSPYYGYTF	TGTGCCAGCTCACAAGACAGCCCATACTATGGCTACACCTTC